The TCR beta chain under discussion was sequenced for a study of blood T cell repertoires in COVID-19. Overall study: In each case, the material was cDNA or gDNA derived from T cells, B-cell-depleted T cells, or PBMCs.

Trimming removed 8 bases at V and 3 bases at J, with 13 bases between. Looked up from germline, CDR1 is KGHSH and CDR2 is LQKENI. This CDR3 spans 13 amino acids. Libraries were prepared by immunoSEQ multiplex PCR; TCRdb keeps only in-frame clonotypes and omits some of them. Of about 140,000 clones listed, around 88% are singletons. The sequencing input was peripheral blood. This TCR was sampled from a woman aged 55 to 70 with acute or convalescent COVID-19. J is TRBJ1-1 and V is TRBV18, with D unresolved. CDR3: CASQSGEDTEAFF. DNA for the CDR3: TGTGCCAGCCAAAGCGGGGAAGACACTGAAGCTTTCTTT.